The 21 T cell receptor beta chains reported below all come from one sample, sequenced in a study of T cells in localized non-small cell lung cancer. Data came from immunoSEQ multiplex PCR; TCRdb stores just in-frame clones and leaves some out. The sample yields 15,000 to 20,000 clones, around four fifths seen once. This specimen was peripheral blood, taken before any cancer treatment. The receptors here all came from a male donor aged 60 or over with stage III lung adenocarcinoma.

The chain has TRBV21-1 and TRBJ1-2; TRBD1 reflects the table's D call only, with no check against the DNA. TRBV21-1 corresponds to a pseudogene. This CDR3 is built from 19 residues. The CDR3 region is CASSKGGMGRDRSNYGYTF. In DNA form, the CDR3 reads TGTGCCAGCAGCAAAGGAGGGATGGGTAGGGACAGGAGTAACTATGGCTACACCTTC.

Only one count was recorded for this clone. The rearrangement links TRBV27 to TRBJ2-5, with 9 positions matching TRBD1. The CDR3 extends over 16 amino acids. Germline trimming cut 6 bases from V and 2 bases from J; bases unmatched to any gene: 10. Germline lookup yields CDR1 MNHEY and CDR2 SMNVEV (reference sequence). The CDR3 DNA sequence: TGTGCCAGCAGGGACTCGACAGGGGGTGGACAAGAGACCCAGTACTTC. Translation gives CASRDSTGGGQETQYF.

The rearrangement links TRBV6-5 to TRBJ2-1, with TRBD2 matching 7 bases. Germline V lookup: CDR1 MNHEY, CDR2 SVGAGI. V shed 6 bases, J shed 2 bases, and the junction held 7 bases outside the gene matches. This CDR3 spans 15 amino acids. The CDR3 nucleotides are TGTGCCAGCAGACTCGCGGGGGTAACCTACAATGAGCAGTTCTTC. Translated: CASRLAGVTYNEQFF.

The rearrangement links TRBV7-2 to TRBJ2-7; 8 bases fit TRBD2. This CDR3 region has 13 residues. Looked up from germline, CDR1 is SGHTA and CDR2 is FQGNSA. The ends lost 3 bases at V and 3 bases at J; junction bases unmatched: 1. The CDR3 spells CASSFAGGYEQYF. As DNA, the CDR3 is TGTGCCAGCAGCTTCGCGGGGGGCTACGAGCAGTACTTC.

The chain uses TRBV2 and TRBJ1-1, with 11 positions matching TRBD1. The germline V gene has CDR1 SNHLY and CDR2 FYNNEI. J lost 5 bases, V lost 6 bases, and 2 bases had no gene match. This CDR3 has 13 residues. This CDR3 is CASRDRGLTEAFF. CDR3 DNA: TGTGCCAGCAGGGACAGGGGGCTGACTGAAGCTTTCTTT.

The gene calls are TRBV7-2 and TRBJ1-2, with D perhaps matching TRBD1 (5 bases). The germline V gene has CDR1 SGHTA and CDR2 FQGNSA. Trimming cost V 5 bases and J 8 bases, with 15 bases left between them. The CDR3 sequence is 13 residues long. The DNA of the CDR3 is TGTGCCAGCAGCCCCGGGCAGGGAGGGGGCTACACCTTC. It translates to CASSPGQGGGYTF. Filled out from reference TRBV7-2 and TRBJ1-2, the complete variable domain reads GAGVSQSPSNKVTEKGKDVELRCDPISGHTALYWYRQSLGQGLEFLIYFQGNSAPDKSGLPSDRFSAERTGGSVSTLTIQRTQQEDSAVYLCASSPGQGGGYTFGSGTRLTVV.

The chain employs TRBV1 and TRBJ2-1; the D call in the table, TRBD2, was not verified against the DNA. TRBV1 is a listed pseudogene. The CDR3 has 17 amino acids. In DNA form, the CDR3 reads TGCACCAGCAGCCAAGGGGCGGGGGAGAGCTCCTACAATGAGCAGTTCTTC. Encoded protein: CTSSQGAGESSYNEQFF.

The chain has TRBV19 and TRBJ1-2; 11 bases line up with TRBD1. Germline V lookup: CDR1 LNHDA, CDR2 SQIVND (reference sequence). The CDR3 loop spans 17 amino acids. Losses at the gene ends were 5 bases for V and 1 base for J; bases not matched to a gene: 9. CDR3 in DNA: TGTGCCAGTAGTGGATGGACAGGGGGCGCGGGTAACTATGGCTACACCTTC. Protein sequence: CASSGWTGGAGNYGYTF. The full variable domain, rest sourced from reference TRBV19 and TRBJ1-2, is DGGITQSPKYLFRKEGQNVTLSCEQNLNHDAMYWYRQDPGQGLRLIYYSQIVNDFQKGDIAEGYSVSREKKESFPLTVTSAQKNPTAFYLCASSGWTGGAGNYGYTFGSGTRLTVV.

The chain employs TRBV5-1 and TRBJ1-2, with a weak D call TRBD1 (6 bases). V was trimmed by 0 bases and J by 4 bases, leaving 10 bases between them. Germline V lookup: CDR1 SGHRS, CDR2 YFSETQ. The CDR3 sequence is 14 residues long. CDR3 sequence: CASSLGQGFYGYTF. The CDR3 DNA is TGCGCCAGCAGCTTGGGCCAGGGGTTCTATGGCTACACCTTC.

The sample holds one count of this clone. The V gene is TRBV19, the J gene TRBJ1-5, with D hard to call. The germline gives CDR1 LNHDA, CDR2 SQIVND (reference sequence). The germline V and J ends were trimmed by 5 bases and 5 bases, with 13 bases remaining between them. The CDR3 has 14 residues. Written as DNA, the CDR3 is TGTGCCAGTAGTGAGCGGGAGACGTATCAGCCCCAGCATTTT. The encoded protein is CASSERETYQPQHF.

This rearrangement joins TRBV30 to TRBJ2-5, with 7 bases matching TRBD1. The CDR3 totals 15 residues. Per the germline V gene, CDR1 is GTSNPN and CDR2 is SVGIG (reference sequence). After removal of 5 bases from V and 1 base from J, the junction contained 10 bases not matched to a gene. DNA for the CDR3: TGTGCCTGGGGTCGACAGGGAATGGTCCAAGAGACCCAGTACTTC. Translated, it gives CAWGRQGMVQETQYF.

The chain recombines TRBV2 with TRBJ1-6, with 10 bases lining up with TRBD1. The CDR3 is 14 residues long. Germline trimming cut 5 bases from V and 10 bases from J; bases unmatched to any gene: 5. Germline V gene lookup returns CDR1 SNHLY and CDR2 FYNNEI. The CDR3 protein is CASSRDRGGSPLHF. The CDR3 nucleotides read TGTGCCAGCAGTCGGGACAGGGGTGGATCACCCCTCCACTTT.

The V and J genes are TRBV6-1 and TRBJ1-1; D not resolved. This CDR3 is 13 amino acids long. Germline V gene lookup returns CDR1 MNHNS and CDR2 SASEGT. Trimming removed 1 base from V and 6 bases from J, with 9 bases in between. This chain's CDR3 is CASSEGPGSEAFF. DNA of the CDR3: TGTGCCAGCAGTGAAGGACCGGGCTCTGAAGCTTTCTTT.

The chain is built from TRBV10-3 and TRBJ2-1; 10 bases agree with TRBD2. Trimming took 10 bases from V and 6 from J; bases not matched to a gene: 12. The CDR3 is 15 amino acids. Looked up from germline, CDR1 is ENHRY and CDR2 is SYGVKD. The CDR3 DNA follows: TGTGCCACGGCCCCGTCTCTAGCGGGGGTCAATGAGCAGTTCTTC. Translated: CATAPSLAGVNEQFF.

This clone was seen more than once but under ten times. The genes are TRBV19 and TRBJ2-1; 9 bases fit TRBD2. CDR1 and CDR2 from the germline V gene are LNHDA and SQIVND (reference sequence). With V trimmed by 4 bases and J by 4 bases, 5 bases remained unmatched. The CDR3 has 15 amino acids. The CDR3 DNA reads TGTGCCAGTAGTACGACTAGCGGAGATTACAATGAGCAGTTCTTC. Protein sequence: CASSTTSGDYNEQFF. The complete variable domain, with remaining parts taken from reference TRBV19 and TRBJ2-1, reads DGGITQSPKYLFRKEGQNVTLSCEQNLNHDAMYWYRQDPGQGLRLIYYSQIVNDFQKGDIAEGYSVSREKKESFPLTVTSAQKNPTAFYLCASSTTSGDYNEQFFGPGTRLTVL.

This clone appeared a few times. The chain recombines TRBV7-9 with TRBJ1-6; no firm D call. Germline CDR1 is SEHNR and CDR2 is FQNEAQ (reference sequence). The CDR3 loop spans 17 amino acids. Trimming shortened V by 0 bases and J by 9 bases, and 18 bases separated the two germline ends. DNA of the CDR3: TGTGCCAGCAGCTTAGCGTCGATTAGGCCAGGAGGTTCACCCCTCCACTTT. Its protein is CASSLASIRPGGSPLHF.

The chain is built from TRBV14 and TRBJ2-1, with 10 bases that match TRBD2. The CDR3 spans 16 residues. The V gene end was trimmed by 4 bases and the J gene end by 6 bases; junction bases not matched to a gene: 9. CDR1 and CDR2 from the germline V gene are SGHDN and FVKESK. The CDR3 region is CASSLGSGLAVNEQFF. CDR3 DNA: TGTGCCAGCAGCCTAGGAAGCGGACTAGCGGTCAATGAGCAGTTCTTC.

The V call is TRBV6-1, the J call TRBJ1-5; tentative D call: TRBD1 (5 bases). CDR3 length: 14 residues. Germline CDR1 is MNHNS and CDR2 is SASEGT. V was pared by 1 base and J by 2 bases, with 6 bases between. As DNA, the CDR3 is TGTGCCAGCAGTGAAGGGGGCGGCAATCAGCCCCAGCATTTT. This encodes CASSEGGGNQPQHF.

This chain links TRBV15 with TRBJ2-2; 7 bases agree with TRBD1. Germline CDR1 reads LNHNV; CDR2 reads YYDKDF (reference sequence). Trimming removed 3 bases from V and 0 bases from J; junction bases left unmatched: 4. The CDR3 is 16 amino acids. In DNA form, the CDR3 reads TGTGCCACCAGCAGTGCCGGGACAGCGAACACCGGGGAGCTGTTTTTT. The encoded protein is CATSSAGTANTGELFF.

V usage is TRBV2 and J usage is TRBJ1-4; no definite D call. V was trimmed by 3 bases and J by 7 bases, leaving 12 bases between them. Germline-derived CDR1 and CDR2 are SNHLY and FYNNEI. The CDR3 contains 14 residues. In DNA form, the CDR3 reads TGTGCCAGCAGTGATTACCGGGGTAGTGAAAAACTGTTTTTT. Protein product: CASSDYRGSEKLFF. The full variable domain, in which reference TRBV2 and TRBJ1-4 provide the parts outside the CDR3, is EPEVTQTPSHQVTQMGQEVILRCVPISNHLYFYWYRQILGQKVEFLVSFYNNEISEKSEIFDDQFSVERPDGSNFTLKIRSTKLEDSAMYFCASSDYRGSEKLFFGSGTQLSVL.

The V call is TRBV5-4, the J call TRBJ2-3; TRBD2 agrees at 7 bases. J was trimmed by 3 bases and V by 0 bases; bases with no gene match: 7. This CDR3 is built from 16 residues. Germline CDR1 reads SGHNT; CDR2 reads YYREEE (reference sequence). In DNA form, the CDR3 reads TGTGCCAGCAGCTTGGGTGGGGGGGTATTTACAGATACGCAGTATTTT. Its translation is CASSLGGGVFTDTQYF.